Below are 30 T cell receptor beta chains sequenced from a single sample in a study of T cells in women clearing cervical HPV infection. The data were produced by immunoSEQ multiplex PCR, yet TCRdb's version contains in-frame clones alone and is incomplete. This sample contains 36,000 or so clones. The material sequenced was blood buffy coat. The source is a woman between 18 and 70 years old with a cervical HPV16 infection that either progressed to CIN3+ or cleared (not recorded which).

The CDR3 bases that were read are TGCAGTGCCCTTCTTTACACCGGGGAG. This sequence encodes CSALLYTGE. The CDR3 in full is CSALLYTGELFF. The rearrangement joins TRBV20-1 to TRBJ2-2; D gene unclear. The CDR3 is cut off 3 residues early in the read; its end comes from the germline J gene. V lost 6 bases and J lost 3, with 8 bases in between. This CDR3 region has 12 residues. CDR1 and CDR2 (germline): DFQATT, SNEGSKA (reference sequence).

A word on this clone: From the germline J gene comes the end of the CDR3, since the read stops 3 residues before it. This chain uses TRBV29-1 with TRBJ1-2; TRBD1 is a possible D gene (5 bases). The CDR3 extends over 14 amino acids. The V gene's germline CDR1 is SQVTM and CDR2 ANQGSEA. CDR3 protein: CSVLMAGRVVDYTF. The part of the CDR3 DNA that was read is TGCAGCGTTTTGATGGCAGGCAGGGTTGTCGAC.

In regard to this clone: The DNA ends 3 residues before the CDR3 does, and the rest of the CDR3 is filled in from the germline J gene. The V gene is TRBV19, the J gene TRBJ1-2, with 10 bases lining up with TRBD1. Germline V CDR1 and CDR2: LNHDA, SQIVND (reference sequence). The CDR3 totals 14 residues. The sequenced CDR3 bases are TGTGCCAGTAGGGACAGGGGGGGCACAGATACC. Amino acid sequence: CASRDRGGTDT. The entire CDR3 protein is CASRDRGGTDTYTF.

Turning to this clone: The read ends 3 residues before the CDR3 terminus; that terminus is restored from the germline J gene. The chain couples TRBV2 to TRBJ1-1; D is ambiguous. From germline, CDR1 is SNHLY and CDR2 FYNNEI. The CDR3 runs to 13 residues. Trimming removed 0 bases at V and 5 bases at J, with 7 bases between. CDR3 DNA, as far as it was read: TGTGCCAGCAGTGAAGCAGGGTTGACTGAA. Encoded protein: CASSEAGLTE. The complete CDR3 reads CASSEAGLTEAFF.

A word on this clone: The read stops 3 residues short of the end of the CDR3; the missing end is completed from the germline J gene. The chain couples TRBV20-1 to TRBJ1-5; D is possibly TRBD1 (6 bases). CDR3 length: 15 amino acids. Trimming removed 0 bases at V and 6 bases at J, with 15 bases between. The germline V gene encodes CDR1 DFQATT and CDR2 SNEGSKA (reference sequence). Here the CDR3 reads CSARDVAGVGQPQHF. CDR3 DNA (partial): TGCAGTGCTAGAGATGTGGCAGGGGTTGGTCAGCCC.

On this clone itself: The read terminates 3 residues before the CDR3 end, so the remaining end is supplied by the germline J gene. The chain couples TRBV6-1 to TRBJ1-2, with TRBD1 identical over 8 bases. The CDR3 spans 15 residues. Trimming removed 1 base from V and 4 bases from J; junction bases left unmatched: 5. Germline lookup yields CDR1 MNHNS and CDR2 SASEGT. The CDR3 bases that were read are TGTGCCAGCAGTGAAGAGGGCAGGGGGCTCTATGGC. As protein: CASSEEGRGLYG. The complete CDR3 reads CASSEEGRGLYGYTF.

Remarks on this clone: The CDR3 end lies 3 residues beyond the end of the read and is filled in from the germline J gene. This rearrangement joins TRBV20-1 to TRBJ2-5; no clear D. The germline gives CDR1 DFQATT, CDR2 SNEGSKA (reference sequence). CDR3 length: 13 residues. V lost 3 bases to trimming and J lost 5 bases, with 13 bases between them. The DNA read from the CDR3 is TGCAGTGCTAGGGGCCCTCATGGCGAGACC. Residues: CSARGPHGET. The entire CDR3 reads CSARGPHGETQYF.

Concerning this clone itself: The CDR3 extends 3 residues past the end of the read, so its final part is completed from the germline J gene. The chain carries TRBV5-1 and TRBJ2-5; D possibly corresponds to TRBD2 (7 bases). CDR3 length: 14 amino acids. V lost 0 bases and J lost 7, with 13 bases in between. Germline CDR1 and CDR2: SGHRS and YFSETQ. Partial CDR3 DNA: TGCGCCAGCAGCTTGGTGGGGGGGCCAGGGACC. Protein: CASSLVGGPGT. The CDR3 in its entirety is CASSLVGGPGTQYF.

Of note for this clone: The DNA ends 3 residues before the CDR3 does, and the rest of the CDR3 is filled in from the germline J gene. This chain uses TRBV7-8 with TRBJ1-5; 8 positions match TRBD1. CDR1 and CDR2 from the germline V gene are SGHVS and FQNEAQ. This CDR3 comprises 16 residues. Trimming at V came to 3 bases and at J to 6 bases, leaving 10 bases not matched to a gene. Incomplete CDR3 DNA: TGTGCCAGCAGCTTGGACGCCAGGGGGCTCGTTCAGCCC. Its protein is CASSLDARGLVQP. The CDR3 reads in full as CASSLDARGLVQPQHF.

Comment on this clone: The DNA ends 3 residues before the CDR3 does, and the rest of the CDR3 is filled in from the germline J gene. This chain connects TRBV7-9 to TRBJ1-4, with 7 bases matching TRBD1. The germline V gene encodes CDR1 SEHNR and CDR2 FQNEAQ (reference sequence). The length of the CDR3 is 14 residues. The trim removed 6 bases at V and 8 bases at J, leaving 9 bases unmatched. CDR3: CASRQTGQGEKLFF. The sequenced part of the CDR3 DNA is TGTGCCAGCAGACAGACAGGGCAAGGCGAAAAA.

Concerning this clone itself: The read terminates 3 residues before the CDR3 end, so the remaining end is supplied by the germline J gene. The chain employs TRBV7-9 and TRBJ2-3; 7 positions agree with TRBD1. This CDR3 comprises 15 residues. The germline CDR1 and CDR2 sequences are SEHNR and FQNEAQ (reference sequence). CDR3 amino acids: CASSLEGQYNQPQYF. The part of the CDR3 DNA that was read is TGTGCCAGCAGCTTAGAGGGACAGTACAATCAGCCG.

As for this clone: The read falls 3 residues short of the CDR3 end, and the missing part is taken from the germline J gene. This chain joins TRBV19 and TRBJ2-2; 7 bases fit TRBD1. The V gene's germline CDR1 is LNHDA and CDR2 SQIVND (reference sequence). This CDR3 contains 15 residues. The CDR3 DNA, read in part, is TGTGCCAGTAAATTCGGGACAGCTCGAGGCGAAAAG. Translating it yields CASKFGTARGEK. The full-length CDR3 reads as CASKFGTARGEKLFF.

A word on this clone: The read ends 3 residues shy of where the CDR3 ends; the end is completed using the germline J gene. The J gene is TRBJ2-2, the V gene TRBV18; 8 nucleotides align to TRBD2. Per germline, CDR1 KGHSH and CDR2 LQKENI. The CDR3 spans 16 residues. V shed 3 bases and J 3 bases; nucleotides not matched to a gene: 6. The CDR3 DNA, read in part, is TGTGCCAGCTCACCGACGTCCGGGGGGGACACCGGGGAG. This encodes CASSPTSGGDTGE. The complete CDR3 sequence is CASSPTSGGDTGELFF.

CDR3 DNA (partial): TGCGCCAGCAGTCTCCTAGGGGGCCAGGGCCGTCTCTGGGCCCAAGAGACG. It specifies CASSLLGGQGRLWAQET. The whole CDR3 reads CASSLLGGQGRLWAQETQYF. The chain uses TRBV23-1 and TRBJ2-3; TRBD1 matches at 7 bases. The read terminates 3 residues before the CDR3 end, so the remaining end is supplied by the germline J gene. TRBV23-1 is annotated as an ORF whose role is uncertain. CDR3 length equals 20 residues.

Comments on this clone: Coverage ceases 3 residues before the CDR3 finishes, and the germline J gene fills in the end. The chain joins TRBV23-1 to TRBJ1-2; D possibly corresponds to TRBD1 (5 bases). TRBV23-1 has ORF status, its function being uncertain. The CDR3 consists of 14 residues. CDR3 DNA (partial): TGCGCCAGCAGTCAACCGACAGCTAAATACGAC. Its translation: CASSQPTAKYD. The entire CDR3 sequence reads CASSQPTAKYDYTF.

Worth noting for this clone: Sequencing ends 3 residues short of the CDR3 end; the germline J gene provides the rest. The chain joins TRBV18 to TRBJ2-4, with D possibly being TRBD2 (6 bases). CDR1 and CDR2 (germline): KGHSH, LQKENI. CDR3 length: 13 residues. CDR3 DNA (partial): TGTGCCAGCTCAAGGGACCGCGGGGATGGT. This codes for CASSRDRGDG. The full CDR3 reads CASSRDRGDGQYF. Based on the CDR3 plus reference TRBV18 and TRBJ2-4, the full variable domain is NAGVMQNPRHLVRRRGQEARLRCSPMKGHSHVYWYRQLPEEGLKFMVYLQKENIIDESGMPKERFSAEFPKEGPSILRIQQVVRGDSAAYFCASSRDRGDGQYFGAGTRLSVL.

About this clone: The CDR3 goes on 3 residues after the read ends, and that part is filled in from the germline J gene. This chain connects TRBV5-8 to TRBJ1-4; possible D gene TRBD1, 5 bases. Germline lookup yields CDR1 SGHTS and CDR2 YDEGEE. CDR3 length: 15 residues. CDR3 sequence reads: CASSLGGVGANVLFF. The part of the CDR3 DNA that was read is TGTGCCAGCAGCTTGGGGGGTGTTGGGGCCAACGTA.

Comments on this clone: The read ends 3 residues before the CDR3 terminus; that terminus is restored from the germline J gene. In the same sample, other DNA sequences code for this CDR3. This chain connects TRBV5-1 to TRBJ2-2, with D perhaps matching TRBD1 (5 bases). The germline V gene encodes CDR1 SGHRS and CDR2 YFSETQ. Trimming shortened V by 0 bases and J by 5 bases, and 5 bases separated the two germline ends. The CDR3 runs to 13 residues. CDR3 DNA (partial): TGCGCCAGCAGCTTGGAGGGGACCGGGGAG. Its protein is CASSLEGTGE. The full CDR3 protein reads CASSLEGTGELFF.

On this clone itself: Read sequence stops 3 residues before the CDR3 end, and the germline J gene provides the missing end. The rearrangement joins TRBV20-1 to TRBJ2-7, with 7 bases that match TRBD2. The trim removed 3 bases at V and 3 bases at J, leaving 8 bases unmatched. Germline CDR1 reads DFQATT; CDR2 reads SNEGSKA (reference sequence). The CDR3 sequence is 14 residues long. The sequenced CDR3 bases are TGCAGTGCTAGGATGGCGGGAGCCCTCTACGAG. This encodes CSARMAGALYE. The full CDR3 protein is CSARMAGALYEQYF.

Worth noting for this clone: The read gets to within 3 residues of the CDR3 end, and the germline J gene fills in the rest. This chain uses TRBV5-8 with TRBJ1-5; 7 nucleotides match TRBD1. Germline loops: CDR1 SGHTS, CDR2 YDEGEE. This CDR3 spans 13 amino acids. V was clipped by 4 bases and J by 6 bases; unmatched bases: 4. CDR3: CASSQGEGQPQHF. The part of the CDR3 DNA that was read is TGTGCCAGCAGCCAGGGGGAAGGTCAGCCC.

The CDR3 region is CAISDVRQGNTGELFF. The covered CDR3 bases are TGTGCCATCAGCGATGTACGACAGGGGAACACCGGGGAG. This rearrangement joins TRBV10-3 to TRBJ2-2; 7 bases agree with TRBD1. Read data end 3 residues before the CDR3 end; the end is taken from the germline J gene. The CDR3 loop spans 16 amino acids. V lost 6 bases to trimming and J lost 1 base; unmatched junction nucleotides: 8. Looked up from germline, CDR1 is ENHRY and CDR2 is SYGVKD.

With respect to this clone: The read finishes 3 residues shy of the CDR3 end, and the germline J gene is used to complete it. The chain is built from TRBV7-9 and TRBJ2-1; D gene unclear. V was trimmed by 3 bases and J by 3 bases, leaving 9 bases between them. The CDR3 is 14 amino acids. Germline CDR1 reads SEHNR; CDR2 reads FQNEAQ (reference sequence). The CDR3 protein is CASSFEGDYNEQFF. Partial CDR3 DNA: TGTGCCAGCAGCTTTGAAGGTGACTACAATGAG.

Concerning this clone: With the read ending 3 residues before the CDR3 end, the germline J gene is used to fill in that end. This rearrangement joins TRBV28 to TRBJ2-3; TRBD2 matches at 7 bases. In germline, CDR1 is MDHEN, CDR2 SYDVKM. The CDR3 loop spans 16 amino acids. Trimming removed 2 bases from V and 1 base from J; junction bases left unmatched: 6. CDR3 DNA (partial): TGTGCCAGCAGTTTAAGTCTAGCGGTAGGCACAGATACG. It encodes CASSLSLAVGTDT. In full, the CDR3 reads CASSLSLAVGTDTQYF.

In the case of this clone: The read halts 3 residues ahead of the CDR3 end, with the missing end drawn from the germline J gene. V and J are TRBV6-2 or TRBV6-3 and TRBJ2-2, with D possibly TRBD1 on 5 matching bases. This CDR3 contains 14 residues. Germline lookup yields CDR1 MNHEY and CDR2 SVGEGT. The CDR3 spells CASSYSRQNEKLFF. The covered CDR3 bases are TGTGCCAGCAGTTACTCACGACAGAATGAAAAG.

A word on this clone: The read stops 3 residues short of the end of the CDR3; the missing end is completed from the germline J gene. V and J are TRBV7-2 and TRBJ1-5; D not resolved. The CDR3 is made up of 13 amino acids. V was cut by 6 bases and J by 3 bases, with 9 bases left in between. Looked up from germline, CDR1 is SGHTA and CDR2 is FQGNSA. The CDR3 loop is CASSGGNNQPQHF. The covered CDR3 bases are TGTGCCAGCAGTGGCGGGAACAATCAGCCC.

Concerning this clone: Read coverage stops 3 residues before the CDR3 terminus; the germline J gene supplies the remainder. This chain links TRBV5-1 with TRBJ2-7; 7 positions agree with TRBD1. Unmatched junction bases numbered 10, after V lost 6 bases and J lost 4 bases. The CDR3 runs to 14 residues. From germline, CDR1 is SGHRS and CDR2 YFSETQ. CDR3 DNA (partial): TGCGCCAGCAATGCCGGGACAGCTCCGTACGAG. Translation: CASNAGTAPYE. The complete CDR3 sequence is CASNAGTAPYEQYF.

Of note for this clone: The read terminates 3 residues ahead of where the CDR3 ends, so the germline J gene completes it. This chain links TRBV5-1 with TRBJ2-3, with a weak D call TRBD2 (6 bases). The V end was cut by 4 bases, the J end by 2 bases, with 17 bases between. CDR3 length equals 16 residues. Germline CDR1 is SGHRS and CDR2 is YFSETQ. The CDR3 bases that were read are TGCGCCAGCAGCCCCTCTATTGGGGGGTCCACAGATACG. It translates to CASSPSIGGSTDT. The CDR3 in its entirety is CASSPSIGGSTDTQYF.

As for this clone: Read data end 3 residues before the CDR3 end; the end is taken from the germline J gene. The chain uses TRBV5-1 and TRBJ2-3; 8 bases align to TRBD2. This CDR3 region has 16 residues. Germline V gene data show CDR1 as SGHRS and CDR2 as YFSETQ. Incomplete CDR3 DNA: TGCGCCAGCTCCGGTCCAGCGGGAGCTCTCCAAGAGACG. This sequence encodes CASSGPAGALQET. The entire CDR3 is CASSGPAGALQETQYF. Looking up the rest from reference TRBV5-1 and TRBJ2-3 gives the full variable domain: KAGVTQTPRYLIKTRGQQVTLSCSPISGHRSVSWYQQTPGQGLQFLFEYFSETQRNKGNFPGRFSGRQFSNSRSEMNVSTLELGDSALYLCASSGPAGALQETQYFGPGTRLTVL.

A note on this clone: The CDR3 goes on 3 residues after the read ends, and that part is filled in from the germline J gene. The chain recombines TRBV7-6 with TRBJ2-3, with D perhaps TRBD1 (6 bases). Germline values: CDR1 SGHVS, CDR2 FNYEAQ. The CDR3 is made up of 14 amino acids. The CDR3: CASSSLTGPKTQYF. Partial CDR3 DNA: TGTGCCAGCAGCTCATTAACAGGGCCCAAGACG.

On this clone itself: From the germline J gene comes the end of the CDR3, since the read stops 3 residues before it. This chain uses TRBV19 with TRBJ1-2; D uncertain. Germline-derived CDR1 and CDR2 are LNHDA and SQIVND (reference sequence). The CDR3 totals 13 residues. Here the CDR3 reads CASSSRPAYDYTF. Partial CDR3 DNA: TGTGCCAGTAGTAGCAGGCCAGCCTACGAC.